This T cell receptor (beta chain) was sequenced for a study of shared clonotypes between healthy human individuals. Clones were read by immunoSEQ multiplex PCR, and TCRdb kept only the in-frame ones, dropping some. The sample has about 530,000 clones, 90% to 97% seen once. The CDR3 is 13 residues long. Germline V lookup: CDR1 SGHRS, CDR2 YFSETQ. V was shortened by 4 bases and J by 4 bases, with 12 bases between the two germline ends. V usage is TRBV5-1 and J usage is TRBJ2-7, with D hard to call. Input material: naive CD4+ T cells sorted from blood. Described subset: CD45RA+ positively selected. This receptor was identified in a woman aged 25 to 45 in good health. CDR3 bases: TGCGCCAGCAGCGAACAACAGCAGTACGAGCAGTACTTC. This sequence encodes CASSEQQQYEQYF.